This T cell receptor (beta chain) was obtained from a study of T cells after yellow fever vaccination. TCRdb ran MiXCR on the 5' RACE reads and lists one entry per CDR3 protein. The sample lists 150,000 to 200,000 distinct CDR3 sequences, 6% to 7.5% occurring once. Study results and caveats: Post-booster repertoires again held most primary-vaccination clones (96% CD4, approximately 90% CD8).

Concerning this clonotype: Its target is unknown.

Germline V gene lookup returns CDR1 DFQATT and CDR2 SNEGSKA (reference sequence). V lost 2 bases, J lost 3 bases, and 9 bases stayed unmatched. This CDR3 is 16 amino acids long. The chain combines TRBV20-1 with TRBJ2-4; TRBD1 matches at 8 bases. This material consisted of CD4+ T cells sorted from PBMCs, taken roughly 5 days after the first yellow fever vaccination. The TCR comes from a man between 18 and 35 years old who received the YFV17D yellow fever vaccine. This chain's CDR3 is CSARYFDRGGKNIQYF. The CDR3 nucleotides are TGCAGTGCTAGATATTTCGACAGGGGTGGCAAAAACATTCAGTACTTC.